These 7 T cell receptor beta chains originate from one sample sequenced in a study of T-cell reconstitution after alpha-beta-depleted transplantation in children. Unique molecular identifiers featured in how the TCRbeta library was prepared. TCRdb re-derived calls from the PCR reads in MiXCR, one entry per CDR3 protein. The sample records approximately 500,000 distinct CDR3 sequences, 25% to 30% being singletons. Sequenced material: PBMCs, taken before TCRalphabeta/CD19-depleted stem cell transplant. The receptors derive from a boy under two years old with Wiskott-Aldrich syndrome, due to receive a stem cell transplant.

This clonotype was counted only a few times. The V gene is TRBV10-3, the J gene TRBJ2-5; D possibly corresponds to TRBD2 (7 bases). The germline CDR1 and CDR2 sequences are ENHRY and SYGVKD. V was pared by 0 bases and J by 1 base, with 15 bases between. The CDR3 has 17 amino acids. As DNA, the CDR3 is TGTGCCATCAGTGAGTCGCCCCTTCGGGGGGCCCAAGAGACCCAGTACTTC. Its protein product is CAISESPLRGAQETQYF.

There are a few counts of this clonotype. The chain links TRBV30 to TRBJ2-5, with TRBD2 matching over 13 bases. With 4 bases clipped from V and 5 bases from J, the junction kept 1 base outside the gene matches. CDR3 length equals 13 residues. Germline loops: CDR1 GTSNPN, CDR2 SVGIG (reference sequence). CDR3 sequence: CAWTLAGGETQYF. In DNA, the CDR3 is TGTGCCTGGACACTAGCGGGAGGGGAGACCCAGTACTTC.

This chain joins TRBV5-1 and TRBJ2-7; 9 bases fit TRBD2. In germline, CDR1 is SGHRS, CDR2 YFSETQ. This CDR3 is built from 15 residues. V shed 0 bases, J shed 6 bases, and the junction held 7 bases outside the gene matches. DNA of the CDR3: TGCGCCAGCAGCTTGGCCCTAGCGGGATATAGCGAGCAGTACTTC. Protein: CASSLALAGYSEQYF.

The CDR3 region has the DNA TGTGCCAGCCGAGATAGCGGGCCATCCTACAATGAGCAGTTCTTC. This codes for CASRDSGPSYNEQFF. This chain links TRBV25-1 with TRBJ2-1; 7 nucleotides match TRBD2. Per germline, CDR1 MGHDK and CDR2 SYGVNS. CDR3 length equals 15 residues. The V and J ends lost 8 bases and 1 base, in that order; junction bases with no gene match: 8.

This clonotype came up a few times. The chain uses TRBV9 and TRBJ2-2, with no clear D. The germline CDR1 and CDR2 sequences are SGDLS and YYNGEE. The CDR3 sequence is 15 residues long. Trimming removed 2 bases at V and 2 bases at J, with 10 bases between. CDR3 DNA sequence: TGTGCCAGCAGCGTTCCACGGCCCAACACCGGGGAGCTGTTTTTT. Amino acids: CASSVPRPNTGELFF.

The genes are TRBV20-1 and TRBJ2-2, with 9 bases matching TRBD2. V was clipped by 2 bases and J by 5 bases; unmatched bases: 12. The CDR3 contains 17 residues. Germline lookup yields CDR1 DFQATT and CDR2 SNEGSKA (reference sequence). Here the CDR3 DNA reads TGCAGTGCTAGACGTTTTATAGCGGGAGTAAATACCGGGGAGCTGTTTTTT. Translated, it gives CSARRFIAGVNTGELFF.

This clonotype was counted only a few times. The junction differs from germline at one of its ends, possibly a read error. V usage is TRBV7-9 and J usage is TRBJ2-1, with unresolved D. The CDR3 runs to 14 residues. The germline V gene encodes CDR1 SEHNR and CDR2 FQNEAQ (reference sequence). This CDR3 is CASSLAEGTNKQFF. For the CDR3, the DNA is TGTGCCAGCAGCTTAGCAGAAGGTACCAATAAGCAGTTCTTC.